The entry that follows covers one T cell receptor (beta chain) sequence. Some clones are missing from TCRdb's copy, which holds only in-frame ones; the method was immunoSEQ multiplex PCR. The table includes 310,000 or so clones, around 89% detected once. This CDR3 spans 16 amino acids. Unmatched junction bases numbered 13, after V lost 4 bases and J lost 11 bases. Germline V lookup: CDR1 SGHRS, CDR2 YFSETQ. The data were taken from a study of blood T cell repertoires in COVID-19. This TCR came from a man younger than 30 who had recovered from COVID-19. What was sequenced was peripheral blood. V gene TRBV5-1 combines with J gene TRBJ2-3; 13 positions agree with TRBD2. Here the CDR3 DNA reads TGCGCCAGCAGCGGGAATACTAGCGGGGGGGCTCCTATGCAGTATTTT. Residues: CASSGNTSGGAPMQYF.